This T cell receptor (beta chain) was sequenced in a study of siplizumab effects on memory and regulatory T cells. TCRdb's copy holds only in-frame clones and misses some; the assay was immunoSEQ multiplex PCR. The top ten clones hold about 0.75% of a sample with around 99,000 clones, about 92% of them seen once. This clone has just one count. Sequenced sample: Tregs sorted from blood. This clonotype was sampled from a human donor in good health.

CDR3 nucleotide sequence: TGCGCCAGCAGCTTGGAGAGGCCGCCACCACTCTCTGGCTACACCTTC. It is translated as CASSLERPPPLSGYTF. This chain connects TRBV5-1 to TRBJ1-2; D is unresolved. This CDR3 region has 16 residues. Trimming left V 0 bases short and J 7 bases short, with 19 bases between. Per the germline V gene, CDR1 is SGHRS and CDR2 is YFSETQ.